Listed below are T cell receptor beta chains from one sample, sequenced in a study of preoperative IRX-2 immunotherapy in early breast cancer. TCRdb keeps only in-frame clones here, not all; method: immunoSEQ multiplex PCR. The repertoire consists of under 4,500 clones, with 60% to 85% occurring once and the leading ten covering about 15%. The sample in question was tumor tissue, obtained after IRX-2 immunotherapy. These receptors were collected from a human donor with breast cancer. Both conserved end residues are part of each CDR3. D genes are given only for firm matches. Some rows have no size entry. The others give once, few or many, or a class for an expanded clone.

TGCGCCAGCAGCTTGGCCCCCGGGAGGGCCGGGTCCGGGGAGCTGTTTTTT	CASSLAPGRAGSGELFF	TRBJ2-2	TRBD2	NA	TRBV5-1	17
TGTGCCAGCAGTTACGGTGACAGGGGCACTGAAGCTTTCTTT	CASSYGDRGTEAFF	TRBJ1-1	TRBD1	NA	TRBV6-8	14
TGTGCCAGCAGTTTCCCCGGGACTAGCGGGAGCAGAGGCGAGCAGTACTTC	CASSFPGTSGSRGEQYF	TRBJ2-7	NA	NA	TRBV22-1	17
TGCGCCAGCAGCCCGGGGGCGGGTTACTATGGCTACACCTTC	CASSPGAGYYGYTF	TRBJ1-2	NA	NA	TRBV23-1	14
TGCGCCAGCAGGGGGCTAGCGTTAAACACCGGGGAGCTGTTTTTT	CASRGLALNTGELFF	TRBJ2-2	NA	NA	TRBV10-2	15
TGTGCCATCGGTTTCGAGACTGACAGGAGCTATGGCTACACCTTC	CAIGFETDRSYGYTF	TRBJ1-2	NA	NA	TRBV6-8	15
TGTGCCATCAGTGAGTCCACGGTTACGGGGAACACTGAAGCTTTCTTT	CAISESTVTGNTEAFF	TRBJ1-1	NA	NA	TRBV10-3	16
TGTGCCAGCAGCTTTCCGGGAGGGAACTTCGAGCAGTACTTC	CASSFPGGNFEQYF	TRBJ2-7	TRBD2	NA	TRBV7-1	14
TGTGCCAGCAGTTTGGGGATCCAAGAGACCCAGTACTTC	CASSLGIQETQYF	TRBJ2-5	NA	NA	TRBV28	13
TGTGCCAGCACCCCCCCTCCCGGGACAGGGCAAGAGACCCAGTACTTC	CASTPPPGTGQETQYF	TRBJ2-5	TRBD1	NA	TRBV25-1	16
TGTGCCTGGAGTGTGAAACGACTAGCGGGGGACGAGCAGTACTTC	CAWSVKRLAGDEQYF	TRBJ2-7	TRBD2	few	TRBV30	15
TGTGCCAGCAGCTTGATGGTAAAGAGGAGTGGGGCCACTGAAGCTTTCTTT	CASSLMVKRSGATEAFF	TRBJ1-1	NA	NA	TRBV7-6	17
TGTGCCAGCAGTTTAAGCCGAACAGGGACCTATGGCTACACCTTC	CASSLSRTGTYGYTF	TRBJ1-2	NA	NA	TRBV28	15
TGTGCCAGCACCCCTGTGACAGGGGGCGGAAACACTGAAGCTTTCTTT	CASTPVTGGGNTEAFF	TRBJ1-1	TRBD1	NA	TRBV28	16
TGTGCTGGAGGGGCGTACAATGAGCAGTTCTTC	CAGGAYNEQFF	TRBJ2-1	NA	NA	TRBV30	11
TGTGCCAGCAGCTCTCAGCGGGTAGGTAACTACGAGCAGTACTTC	CASSSQRVGNYEQYF	TRBJ2-7	NA	few	TRBV6-8	15
TGTGCCAGCAGCCTCGGACTAGCCTTTCGCCCCGGGGAGCTGTTTTTT	CASSLGLAFRPGELFF	TRBJ2-2	TRBD2	NA	TRBV7-1	16
TGTGCCAGCAGCCCTTGGACAGGGTCGAACACCGGGGAGCTGTTTTTT	CASSPWTGSNTGELFF	TRBJ2-2	TRBD1	few	TRBV28	16
TGTGCCAGCAGTAGGGGTTCCCAGCCCGGGGAGCTGTTTTTT	CASSRGSQPGELFF	TRBJ2-2	NA	NA	TRBV6-8	14
TGTGCCAGCAGCTTAGGGTACAACACTGAAGCTTTCTTT	CASSLGYNTEAFF	TRBJ1-1	NA	NA	TRBV7-1	13
TGTGCCAGCAGCCCGCAAGACAGGGTTGGCTACACCTTC	CASSPQDRVGYTF	TRBJ1-2	TRBD1	NA	TRBV14	13
TGTGCCAGTAGTACAATTAGCGGATCCTACAATGAGCAGTTCTTC	CASSTISGSYNEQFF	TRBJ2-1	NA	NA	TRBV19	15
TGTGCCAGCAGCTTAATTCCGGACAGCGAAGCTTTCTTT	CASSLIPDSEAFF	TRBJ1-1	NA	NA	TRBV7-1	13
TGTGCCAGCAGTTATGGGGAGACCTCTGGAAACACCATATATTTT	CASSYGETSGNTIYF	TRBJ1-3	NA	NA	TRBV6-8	15